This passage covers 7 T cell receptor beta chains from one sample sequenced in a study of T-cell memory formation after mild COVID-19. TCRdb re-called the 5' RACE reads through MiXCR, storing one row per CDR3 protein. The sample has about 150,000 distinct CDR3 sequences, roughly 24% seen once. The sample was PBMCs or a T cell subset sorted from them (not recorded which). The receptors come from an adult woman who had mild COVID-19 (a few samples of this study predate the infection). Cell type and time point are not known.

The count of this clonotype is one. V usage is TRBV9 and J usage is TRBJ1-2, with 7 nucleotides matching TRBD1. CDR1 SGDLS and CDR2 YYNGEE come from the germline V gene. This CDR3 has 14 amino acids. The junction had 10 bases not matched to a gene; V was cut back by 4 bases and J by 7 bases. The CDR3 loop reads CASSLAVGGSGYTF. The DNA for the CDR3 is TGTGCCAGCAGCCTAGCGGTAGGGGGCTCTGGCTACACCTTC.

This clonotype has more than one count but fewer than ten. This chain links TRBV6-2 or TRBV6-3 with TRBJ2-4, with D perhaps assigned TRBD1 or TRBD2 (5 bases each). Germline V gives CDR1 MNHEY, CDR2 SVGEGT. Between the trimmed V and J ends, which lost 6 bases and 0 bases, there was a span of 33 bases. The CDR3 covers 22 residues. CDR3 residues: CASRPVGSDRDPPNIAKNIQYF. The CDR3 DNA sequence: TGTGCCAGCAGGCCAGTTGGATCCGACCGGGACCCTCCCAACATAGCCAAAAACATTCAGTACTTC.

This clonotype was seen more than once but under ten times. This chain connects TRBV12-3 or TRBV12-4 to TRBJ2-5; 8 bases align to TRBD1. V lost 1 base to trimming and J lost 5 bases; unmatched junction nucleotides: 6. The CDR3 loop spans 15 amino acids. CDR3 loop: CASSLEQGAGETQYF. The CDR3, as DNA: TGTGCCAGCAGTTTAGAGCAGGGGGCAGGGGAGACCCAGTACTTC.

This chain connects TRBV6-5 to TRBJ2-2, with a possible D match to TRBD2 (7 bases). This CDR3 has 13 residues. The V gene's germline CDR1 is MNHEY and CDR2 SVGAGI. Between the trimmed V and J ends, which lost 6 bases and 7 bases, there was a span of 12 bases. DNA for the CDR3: TGTGCCAGCAGCCACAGGGAGGGCGGGGAGCTGTTTTTT. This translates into CASSHREGGELFF.

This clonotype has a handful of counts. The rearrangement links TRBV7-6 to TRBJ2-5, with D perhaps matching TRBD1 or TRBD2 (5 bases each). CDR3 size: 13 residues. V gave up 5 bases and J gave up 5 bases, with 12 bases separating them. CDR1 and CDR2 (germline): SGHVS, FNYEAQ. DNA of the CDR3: TGTGCCAGCAGCGAGGACTGGGGGGAGACCCAGTACTTC. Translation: CASSEDWGETQYF.

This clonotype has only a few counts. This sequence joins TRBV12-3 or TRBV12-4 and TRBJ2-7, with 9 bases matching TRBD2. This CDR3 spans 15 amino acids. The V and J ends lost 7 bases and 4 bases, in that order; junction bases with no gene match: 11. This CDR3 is CASTLGRLAAYEQYF. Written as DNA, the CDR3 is TGTGCCAGCACCCTCGGGAGACTAGCGGCTTACGAGCAGTACTTC.

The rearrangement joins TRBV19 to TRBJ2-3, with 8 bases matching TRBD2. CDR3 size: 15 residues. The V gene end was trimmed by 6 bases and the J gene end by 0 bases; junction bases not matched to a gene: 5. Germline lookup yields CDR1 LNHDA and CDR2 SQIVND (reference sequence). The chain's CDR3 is CASRKRELSTDTQYF. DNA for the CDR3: TGTGCCAGTAGGAAGCGGGAGTTGAGCACAGATACGCAGTATTTT.